The sequence of this TCR beta chain was determined in a study of control samples from healthy donors and cancer patients. Germline V gene sequence: CDR1 SGDLS, CDR2 YYNGEE. The CDR3 has 15 residues. V dropped 0 bases and J dropped 10 bases, with 17 bases sitting between them. Clones were sequenced by immunoSEQ multiplex PCR, and TCRdb holds only the in-frame ones, with some missing. The data show roughly 100,000 clones, with approximately 90% seen just once and 19% held by the top ten. This clonotype originated in a man in his 60s with lung cancer. The chain links TRBV9 to TRBJ2-1, with a possible D match to TRBD1 (5 bases). Sequenced input: PBMCs. The CDR3 is CASSVEQGPSSEQFF. The CDR3 bases are TGTGCCAGCAGCGTAGAGCAGGGCCCCTCCTCGGAGCAGTTCTTC.